Given below is one TCR beta chain in context. The germline CDR1 and CDR2 sequences are MGHRA and YSYEKL. CDR3 length: 15 amino acids. V dropped 2 bases and J dropped 6; count of bases not matched to a gene: 7. Per the study methods: Counts of nucleated cells, estimated from reference gene primer amplification, were obtained. Profiling relied on immunoSEQ multiplex PCR, and the TCRdb table lists in-frame clones only, not all of them. The V and J calls and the clone size are those of that table, but D and trimming were determined from the DNA. Of some 260,000 clones listed, approximately 82% are singletons. The sample belongs to a study of blood T cell repertoires in COVID-19. Study at large: Samples of COVID-19 (acute and convalescent) were obtained from the United States, Italy and Spain. Nucleic acid was either cDNA or gDNA, and it came from T cells, B-cell-depleted T cells, or PBMCs.

The clonotype comes from a woman aged 80 or older with active or convalescent COVID-19. Sample: peripheral blood. The chain is built from TRBV4-1 and TRBJ2-7; 10 positions agree with TRBD1. Here the CDR3 DNA reads TGCGCCAGCAGCCAAACCGGGACAGGGGTCGTCGAGCAGTACTTC. This gives the protein CASSQTGTGVVEQYF.